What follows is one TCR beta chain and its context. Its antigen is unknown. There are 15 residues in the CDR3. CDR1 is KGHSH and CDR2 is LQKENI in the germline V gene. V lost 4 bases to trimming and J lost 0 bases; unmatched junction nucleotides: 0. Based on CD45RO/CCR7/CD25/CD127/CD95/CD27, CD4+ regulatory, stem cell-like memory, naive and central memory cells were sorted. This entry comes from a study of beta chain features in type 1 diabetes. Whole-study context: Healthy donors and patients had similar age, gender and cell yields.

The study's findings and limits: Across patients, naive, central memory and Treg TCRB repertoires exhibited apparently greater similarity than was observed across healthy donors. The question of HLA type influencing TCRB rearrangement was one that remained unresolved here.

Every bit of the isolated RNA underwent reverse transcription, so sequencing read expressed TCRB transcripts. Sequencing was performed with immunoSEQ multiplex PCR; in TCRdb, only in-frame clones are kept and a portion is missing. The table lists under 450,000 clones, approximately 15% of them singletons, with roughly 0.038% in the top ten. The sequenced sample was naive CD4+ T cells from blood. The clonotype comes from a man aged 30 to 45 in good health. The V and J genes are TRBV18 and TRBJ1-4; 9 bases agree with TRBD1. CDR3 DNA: TGTGCCAGCTCACGGACAGGGGCAACTAATGAAAAACTGTTTTTT. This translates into CASSRTGATNEKLFF.